These 15 T cell receptor beta chains share one sample of origin, sequenced in a study of OX40 agonist ivuxolimab in advanced cancers. Clones were read by immunoSEQ multiplex PCR, and TCRdb kept only the in-frame ones, dropping some. The data show 45,000 to 60,000 clones, 70% to 90% seen once. The input for sequencing was CD4+ or CD8+ T cells sorted from blood, taken in a trial of the OX40 agonist ivuxolimab. The source of these receptors is an adult with an advanced solid tumor such as melanoma, head and neck, liver or kidney cancer.

This CDR3 is CASSLAASWRTQYF. As DNA, the CDR3 is TGTGCCAGCAGCTTGGCGGCCTCTTGGCGTACGCAGTATTTT. The chain carries TRBV5-4 and TRBJ2-3; D gene unclear. In germline, CDR1 is SGHNT, CDR2 YYREEE (reference sequence). CDR3 length: 14 residues. V was shortened by 0 bases and J by 8 bases, with 13 bases between the two germline ends.

This clone was counted once. V is TRBV29-1 and J is TRBJ2-2; 9 bases line up with TRBD2. After removal of 7 bases from V and 4 bases from J, the junction contained 7 bases not matched to a gene. The germline V gene has CDR1 SQVTM and CDR2 ANQGSEA. The CDR3 runs to 14 residues. As DNA, the CDR3 is TGCAGCGGAGTAGCGGGAGCGGGCACCGGGGAGCTGTTTTTT. It codes for CSGVAGAGTGELFF.

The chain has TRBV5-1 and TRBJ2-1; possibly TRBD1 for D (6 bases). The ends were cut back, 4 bases at V and 10 bases at J, with 12 bases in the middle. The CDR3 covers 12 residues. Germline CDR1 is SGHRS and CDR2 is YFSETQ. CDR3 DNA sequence: TGCGCCAGCAGCCAGCCGGGACAAGAGCAGTTCTTC. It is translated as CASSQPGQEQFF. The full variable domain, in which reference TRBV5-1 and TRBJ2-1 provide the parts outside the CDR3, is KAGVTQTPRYLIKTRGQQVTLSCSPISGHRSVSWYQQTPGQGLQFLFEYFSETQRNKGNFPGRFSGRQFSNSRSEMNVSTLELGDSALYLCASSQPGQEQFFGPGTRLTVL.

The genes are TRBV19 and TRBJ2-1; 10 bases agree with TRBD2. The length of the CDR3 is 15 residues. From germline, CDR1 is LNHDA and CDR2 SQIVND (reference sequence). V lost 7 bases and J lost 2; bases outside the gene matches: 5. CDR3 residues: CASTRAGGPYNEQFF. CDR3 bases: TGTGCCAGTACCCGAGCGGGAGGGCCCTACAATGAGCAGTTCTTC.

The chain combines TRBV2 with TRBJ1-6, with D hard to call. Germline V gives CDR1 SNHLY, CDR2 FYNNEI. This CDR3 region has 12 residues. Trimming left V 4 bases short and J 8 bases short, with 6 bases between. The CDR3 bases are TGTGCCAGCAGTGCTGACGATTCACCCCTCCACTTT. Translating it yields CASSADDSPLHF.

The table lists this clone with a count of one. The chain links TRBV19 to TRBJ1-5; D perhaps matches TRBD1 (5 bases). This CDR3 comprises 15 residues. Germline V gives CDR1 LNHDA, CDR2 SQIVND (reference sequence). Trimming removed 3 bases from V and 3 bases from J, with 12 bases in between. CDR3 residues: CASSILRGFNQPQHF. The DNA of the CDR3 is TGTGCCAGTAGTATCCTGAGGGGTTTCAATCAGCCCCAGCATTTT.

This clone showed up just once. V and J are TRBV7-8 and TRBJ2-4, with 10 bases fitting TRBD1. This CDR3 is 18 amino acids long. From germline, CDR1 is SGHVS and CDR2 FQNEAQ. V gave up 4 bases and J gave up 1 base; unmatched junction bases: 10. CDR3 amino acids: CASSSTGGGVSAKNIQYF. CDR3 nucleotides: TGTGCCAGCAGCTCGACAGGGGGCGGCGTGAGTGCCAAAAACATTCAGTACTTC.

The chain uses TRBV28 and TRBJ1-1, with 7 bases identical to TRBD1. CDR3 length: 13 amino acids. Germline V lookup: CDR1 MDHEN, CDR2 SYDVKM. Trimming took 10 bases from V and 5 from J; bases not matched to a gene: 10. The DNA for the CDR3 is TGTGCCACCGTAGGACAGGTCTGGACTGAAGCTTTCTTT. This translates into CATVGQVWTEAFF.

The rearrangement uses TRBV4-2 and TRBJ1-1; no definite D call. The CDR3 extends over 13 amino acids. The V and J ends lost 3 bases and 1 base respectively, with 6 bases between them. Germline CDR1 and CDR2: LGHNA and YNFKEQ. CDR3: CASSQLENTEAFF. The CDR3, as DNA: TGTGCCAGCAGCCAGTTGGAGAACACTGAAGCTTTCTTT.

J is TRBJ2-7 and V is TRBV19; D remains ambiguous. V shed 4 bases and J shed 3 bases, with 7 bases lying between them. Germline CDR1 LNHDA, CDR2 SQIVND (reference sequence). The CDR3 has 12 residues. The CDR3 sequence is CASSKDGYEQYF. In DNA form, the CDR3 reads TGTGCCAGTAGTAAGGACGGCTACGAGCAGTACTTC.

The chain couples TRBV28 to TRBJ1-5; no reliable D call. Germline values: CDR1 MDHEN, CDR2 SYDVKM. CDR3 length: 14 amino acids. The ends were cut back, 3 bases at V and 1 base at J, with 7 bases in the middle. CDR3: CASSFGGSNQPQHF. In DNA form, the CDR3 reads TGTGCCAGCAGTTTCGGAGGGAGCAATCAGCCCCAGCATTTT.

J is TRBJ2-7 and V is TRBV5-1; 10 nucleotides agree with TRBD1. Germline CDR1 reads SGHRS; CDR2 reads YFSETQ. The CDR3 extends over 15 amino acids. The V gene end was trimmed by 0 bases and the J gene end by 8 bases; junction bases not matched to a gene: 8. The CDR3 spells CASSLAGTGVRKQYF. The CDR3 coding sequence is TGCGCCAGCAGCTTGGCCGGGACAGGGGTTAGGAAGCAGTACTTC.

The V gene is TRBV12-5, the J gene TRBJ2-1, with TRBD2 identical over 9 bases. The CDR3 has 15 amino acids. In germline, CDR1 is LGHNT, CDR2 FRNRAP. V lost 6 bases and J lost 1; bases outside the gene matches: 4. The CDR3 reads CASGLSGRSYNEQFF. CDR3 nucleotides: TGTGCTAGTGGCTTGAGCGGGAGGTCCTACAATGAGCAGTTCTTC. Variable domain in full (rest from reference TRBV12-5 and TRBJ2-1): DARVTQTPRHKVTEMGQEVTMRCQPILGHNTVFWYRQTMMQGLELLAYFRNRAPLDDSGMPKDRFSAEMPDATLATLKIQPSEPRDSAVYFCASGLSGRSYNEQFFGPGTRLTVL.

This clone has just one count. The chain couples TRBV28 to TRBJ1-4; 7 bases align to TRBD1. The CDR3 totals 15 residues. The ends lost 4 bases at V and 8 bases at J; junction bases unmatched: 10. The V gene's germline CDR1 is MDHEN and CDR2 SYDVKM. CDR3 in amino acids: CASSSYGTVYEKLFF. The DNA of the CDR3 is TGTGCCAGCAGTTCATACGGGACAGTTTACGAAAAACTGTTTTTT.

The V and J genes are TRBV5-1 and TRBJ1-6; unclear D gene. V dropped 3 bases and J dropped 17 bases, with 15 bases sitting between them. This CDR3 region has 12 residues. Germline V gene sequence: CDR1 SGHRS, CDR2 YFSETQ. The DNA of the CDR3 is TGCGCCAGCAGCTCCCCGGACGGGCGTTTCCACTTT. Translating gives CASSSPDGRFHF.